These 15 T cell receptor beta chains came from one sample sequenced in a study of cytomegalovirus exposure and HLA in healthy donors. Primers for the PCR totalled 60 Vbeta and 13 Jbeta. Here immunoSEQ multiplex PCR was the method, and the copy in TCRdb shows in-frame clones only, minus some. The sample records approximately 69,000 clones, 60% to 85% being singletons. Sequenced sample: PBMCs. The receptors stem from a man between 18 and 35 years old in good health and CMV-seronegative.

This chain links TRBV5-1 with TRBJ2-5; 9 nucleotides align to TRBD2. Germline loops: CDR1 SGHRS, CDR2 YFSETQ. Trimming cost V 4 bases and J 2 bases; bases outside gene matches: 3. This CDR3 has 14 amino acids. The CDR3 spells CASSPAGGQETQYF. The CDR3 region has the DNA TGCGCCAGCAGCCCTGCGGGGGGGCAAGAGACCCAGTACTTC.

V usage is TRBV7-3 and J usage is TRBJ2-1; 13 bases map to TRBD2. The CDR3 sequence is 20 residues long. The ends lost 5 bases at V and 0 bases at J; junction bases unmatched: 13. CDR1 is SGHTA, CDR2 FQGTGA, per germline. This CDR3 is CASSARGTSGARSSYNEQFF. CDR3 nucleotide sequence: TGTGCCAGCAGCGCCCGAGGGACTAGCGGGGCCCGAAGCTCCTACAATGAGCAGTTCTTC.

CDR3 sequence: CASSPRLDRSSTDTQYF. In DNA form, the CDR3 reads TGTGCCAGCTCACCACGGTTAGACAGGTCTAGCACAGATACGCAGTATTTT. V usage is TRBV18 and J usage is TRBJ2-3; the D gene is possibly TRBD1 (6 bases). Germline loops: CDR1 KGHSH, CDR2 LQKENI. The V end was cut by 1 base, the J end by 0 bases, with 14 bases between. The CDR3 contains 17 residues.

The chain uses TRBV6-5 and TRBJ1-1, with D tentatively TRBD1 (6 bases). The germline V and J ends were trimmed by 2 bases and 4 bases, with 8 bases remaining between them. Germline CDR1 is MNHEY and CDR2 is SVGAGI. CDR3 size: 13 residues. CDR3 sequence (DNA): TGTGCCAGCAGTTACAGGGGGGGCACTGAAGCTTTCTTT. This codes for CASSYRGGTEAFF.

This clone has only a few counts. The chain combines TRBV4-3 with TRBJ2-1; D perhaps matches TRBD2 (5 bases). The CDR3 runs to 16 residues. V lost 0 bases to trimming and J lost 7 bases, with 16 bases between them. Germline V gene lookup returns CDR1 LGHNA and CDR2 YSLEER. CDR3 nucleotides: TGCGCCAGCAGCCAAGATTCGGACTTAAGGAGGAATGAGCAGTTCTTC. As protein: CASSQDSDLRRNEQFF.

The J gene is TRBJ1-1, the V gene TRBV28, with no clear D. Germline V gene data show CDR1 as MDHEN and CDR2 as SYDVKM. CDR3 size: 12 residues. V was pared by 6 bases and J by 6 bases, with 11 bases between. CDR3 loop: CASSVGASEAFF. The CDR3 DNA reads TGTGCCAGCAGCGTGGGCGCCTCTGAAGCTTTCTTT.

The chain has TRBV19 and TRBJ1-1; no definite D call. The CDR3 length is 15 residues. Germline V gene sequence: CDR1 LNHDA, CDR2 SQIVND (reference sequence). Trimming left V 4 bases short and J 1 base short, with 13 bases between. The chain's CDR3 is CASSTYGRGNTEAFF. The CDR3 DNA follows: TGTGCCAGTAGTACTTACGGACGGGGGAACACTGAAGCTTTCTTT.

The DNA of the CDR3 is TGTGCCAGCAGCCTAAACCGGGGGGGCCCCCAGTTCTTC. Translation: CASSLNRGGPQFF. The rearrangement links TRBV27 to TRBJ2-1; the match to TRBD2 covers 8 bases. The CDR3 has 13 residues. Germline CDR1 reads MNHEY; CDR2 reads SMNVEV (reference sequence). V shed 6 bases, J shed 13 bases, and the junction held 11 bases outside the gene matches.

J is TRBJ2-2 and V is TRBV19; D not resolved. CDR3 length equals 14 residues. V was clipped by 2 bases and J by 8 bases, with 12 bases between them. Germline-derived CDR1 and CDR2 are LNHDA and SQIVND (reference sequence). The CDR3 sequence is CASSITYPPGELFF. CDR3 nucleotides: TGTGCCAGTAGTATAACCTACCCCCCAGGGGAGCTGTTTTTT.

This sequence joins TRBV7-8 and TRBJ2-5; 11 bases fit TRBD2. J lost 5 bases, V lost 2 bases, and 7 bases had no gene match. Germline V gene data show CDR1 as SGHVS and CDR2 as FQNEAQ. This CDR3 is built from 16 residues. DNA of the CDR3: TGTGCCAGCAGCTTAATAGCGGGGGGGCCAGGGGAGACCCAGTACTTC. It is translated as CASSLIAGGPGETQYF.

V gene TRBV28 combines with J gene TRBJ2-7; 8 nucleotides line up with TRBD1. After removal of 6 bases from V and 4 bases from J, the junction contained 5 bases not matched to a gene. The length of the CDR3 is 13 residues. Germline V gene sequence: CDR1 MDHEN, CDR2 SYDVKM. The CDR3 sequence is CASRRTGRYEQYF. Here the CDR3 DNA reads TGTGCCAGCAGGAGGACAGGGAGGTACGAGCAGTACTTC.

This chain joins TRBV4-2 and TRBJ1-2, with D hard to call. Germline CDR1 and CDR2: LGHNA and YNFKEQ. The CDR3 spans 14 residues. With 0 bases removed from V and 6 bases from J, the gap between germline ends came to 11 bases. The CDR3 reads CASSQEGRPDGYTF. CDR3 DNA: TGTGCCAGCAGCCAAGAGGGCAGGCCTGATGGCTACACCTTC.

This clone was seen a few times. The chain joins TRBV19 to TRBJ2-1; 9 nucleotides match TRBD2. Trimming at V came to 0 bases and at J to 8 bases, leaving 14 bases not matched to a gene. The germline CDR1 and CDR2 sequences are LNHDA and SQIVND (reference sequence). The CDR3 sequence is 18 residues long. The CDR3 here is CASSIDLGGGAGWYEQFF. Written as DNA, the CDR3 is TGTGCCAGTAGTATAGATCTCGGCGGGGGGGCCGGTTGGTATGAGCAGTTCTTC.

The J gene is TRBJ2-7, the V gene TRBV9, with a weak D call TRBD2 (6 bases). The V end lost 0 bases, the J end lost 5 bases, and 12 bases lay between the germline ends. The germline V gene encodes CDR1 SGDLS and CDR2 YYNGEE. This CDR3 spans 14 amino acids. The CDR3 loop reads CASSVGGGTHEQYF. CDR3 bases: TGTGCCAGCAGCGTAGGCGGAGGGACCCACGAGCAGTACTTC.

In this sample, this clone turned up a few times. This rearrangement joins TRBV9 to TRBJ1-2; 7 bases line up with TRBD1. Germline V lookup: CDR1 SGDLS, CDR2 YYNGEE. This CDR3 has 16 residues. Trimming at V came to 4 bases and at J to 6 bases, leaving 15 bases not matched to a gene. As DNA, the CDR3 is TGTGCCAGCAGCCCCGTCACCAGGGGCAGGGGGGATGGCTACACCTTC. This encodes CASSPVTRGRGDGYTF.